This T cell receptor (beta chain) was identified in a study of memory CD4+ T cells and cytomegalovirus serostatus. The repertoire was sequenced with immunoSEQ multiplex PCR; TCRdb's copy has only in-frame clones and lacks some. The data hold over 45,000 clones, with over 80% observed a single time. CDR3 length: 16 amino acids. Single viable CD3+CD4+CD8-CD45RO+ cells were sorted as the memory CD4+ T cells. The rearrangement uses TRBV21-1 and TRBJ1-5. TRBV21-1 is assigned pseudogene status. Sequenced: memory CD4+ T cells from blood. The origin of this receptor is an adult in good health and CMV-seronegative. As DNA, the CDR3 is TGTGCCAGCAGCAGACCTGGAGGGTATAGCAATCAGCCCCAGCATTTT. As protein: CASSRPGGYSNQPQHF.